A single sample is the source of the 29 T cell receptor beta chains below, sequenced in a study of control samples from healthy donors and cancer patients. Data came from immunoSEQ multiplex PCR; TCRdb stores just in-frame clones and leaves some out. The top ten clones hold about 2.5% of a sample with over 100,000 clones, about 93% of them seen once. Sequences were obtained from blood. The receptors originated from a man between 40 and 49 years old in good health.

Comments on this clone: Other DNA sequences in this specimen translate into the identical CDR3. V is TRBV18 and J is TRBJ2-2; the D is unclear. CDR3 length: 12 residues. The V and J ends lost 2 bases and 3 bases respectively, with 1 base between them. Germline-derived CDR1 and CDR2 are KGHSH and LQKENI. CDR3 region: CASSPDTGELFF. The CDR3, as DNA: TGTGCCAGCTCACCAGACACCGGGGAGCTGTTTTTT.

The chain is built from TRBV14 and TRBJ2-1; tentatively, D is TRBD1 (6 bases). The CDR3 is 11 residues long. Trimming shortened V by 6 bases and J by 10 bases, and 10 bases separated the two germline ends. Germline V gives CDR1 SGHDN, CDR2 FVKESK. The CDR3 coding sequence is TGTGCCAGCAGTTACAGGGACGAGCAGTTCTTC. This sequence encodes CASSYRDEQFF.

This clone was picked up many times. The chain couples TRBV15 to TRBJ1-1; perhaps TRBD1 as D (6 bases). The CDR3 length is 18 residues. V was cut by 0 bases and J by 5 bases, with 22 bases left in between. Germline CDR1 reads LNHNV; CDR2 reads YYDKDF (reference sequence). The CDR3 here is CATSRDLAAGVEDTEAFF. In DNA form, the CDR3 reads TGTGCCACCAGCAGAGATCTGGCGGCAGGGGTTGAGGATACTGAAGCTTTCTTT.

The chain has TRBV5-1 and TRBJ2-3, with 7 positions matching TRBD1. This CDR3 spans 15 amino acids. V was clipped by 3 bases and J by 1 base; unmatched bases: 5. Germline assignment: CDR1 SGHRS and CDR2 YFSETQ. CDR3 DNA sequence: TGCGCCAGCAGCTCACAGGGGCACGGCACAGATACGCAGTATTTT. Its protein product is CASSSQGHGTDTQYF.

This clone came up a few times. V gene TRBV5-1 combines with J gene TRBJ2-5; 11 bases map to TRBD2. The CDR3 sequence is 15 residues long. Trimming at V came to 3 bases and at J to 5 bases, leaving 6 bases not matched to a gene. Looked up from germline, CDR1 is SGHRS and CDR2 is YFSETQ. CDR3 protein: CASSSSGGFGETQYF. The CDR3 coding sequence is TGCGCCAGCAGCTCTAGCGGGGGGTTCGGTGAGACCCAGTACTTC.

This sequence joins TRBV27 and TRBJ1-4; D is possibly TRBD1 (5 bases). V lost 1 base to trimming and J lost 7 bases, with 13 bases between them. Germline CDR1 reads MNHEY; CDR2 reads SMNVEV (reference sequence). The CDR3 sequence is 15 residues long. CDR3 DNA: TGTGCCAGCAGTTTATATGGGGGTATTGGTGAAAAACTGTTTTTT. Amino acids: CASSLYGGIGEKLFF.

V usage is TRBV11-2 and J usage is TRBJ1-5; D unresolved. V was clipped by 0 bases and J by 7 bases, with 7 bases between them. Per germline, CDR1 SGHAT and CDR2 FQNNGV. The CDR3 contains 13 residues. DNA for the CDR3: TGTGCCAGCAGCTTAGATCCGGAGCAGCCCCAGCATTTT. Residues: CASSLDPEQPQHF.

The rearrangement links TRBV6-6 to TRBJ2-3; 7 nucleotides align to TRBD1. Germline lookup yields CDR1 MNHNY and CDR2 SVGAGI (reference sequence). The CDR3 runs to 14 residues. V lost 2 bases, J lost 6 bases, and 5 bases stayed unmatched. The chain's CDR3 is CASSYDRVGDTQYF. The CDR3 DNA follows: TGTGCCAGCAGTTACGACAGGGTAGGGGATACGCAGTATTTT.

The genes are TRBV27 and TRBJ1-6, with D maybe TRBD1 (6 bases). In germline, CDR1 is MNHEY, CDR2 SMNVEV (reference sequence). This CDR3 is 16 amino acids long. The V end was cut by 5 bases, the J end by 5 bases, with 16 bases between. The CDR3 protein is CASSHLLDRNNSPLHF. CDR3 in DNA: TGTGCCAGCAGTCATTTACTGGACAGAAATAATTCACCCCTCCACTTT.

The chain employs TRBV30 and TRBJ2-7; no firm D call. From germline, CDR1 is GTSNPN and CDR2 SVGIG (reference sequence). V lost 0 bases to trimming and J lost 2 bases, with 5 bases between them. There are 12 residues in the CDR3. CDR3 protein: CAWSVGPYEQYF. CDR3 nucleotides: TGTGCCTGGAGTGTGGGCCCCTACGAGCAGTACTTC.

The chain combines TRBV11-2 with TRBJ1-6, with 7 bases matching TRBD1. Per the germline V gene, CDR1 is SGHAT and CDR2 is FQNNGV. The CDR3 is 15 amino acids. Trimming removed 2 bases from V and 7 bases from J; junction bases left unmatched: 5. The CDR3 nucleotides read TGTGCCAGCAGCTTAACCCGGGACAGCAATTCACCCCTCCACTTT. It codes for CASSLTRDSNSPLHF.

The chain uses TRBV12-2 and TRBJ2-5; TRBD2, the D gene given by the table, was not confirmed from the DNA. TRBV12-2 is noted as a pseudogene. This CDR3 contains 18 residues. The CDR3 DNA reads TGTGCAAGTCGCTTAGATATCAAGTCGTGGACTACTGAAGAGACCCAGTACTTC. Amino acid sequence: CASRLDIKSWTTEETQYF.

The CDR3 sequence: CASIQGEDTEAFF. As DNA, the CDR3 is TGTGCCAGTATACAGGGGGAAGACACTGAAGCTTTCTTT. The chain links TRBV2 to TRBJ1-1; TRBD1 aligns across 8 bases. V was clipped by 9 bases and J by 3 bases; unmatched bases: 6. CDR1 and CDR2 (germline): SNHLY, FYNNEI. The CDR3 totals 13 residues.

The chain combines TRBV3-1 (or the pseudogene TRBV3-2) with TRBJ2-1; 7 bases agree with TRBD1. J was trimmed by 4 bases and V by 3 bases; bases with no gene match: 6. The CDR3 sequence is 15 residues long. Germline assignment: CDR1 LGHDT and CDR2 YNNKEL (reference sequence). In nucleotides, the CDR3 is TGTGCCAGCAGCCAGGGACAGCAAATTTACAATGAGCAGTTCTTC. It yields the protein CASSQGQQIYNEQFF.

The rearrangement links TRBV15 to TRBJ1-6; 9 positions match TRBD1. Germline CDR1 and CDR2: LNHNV and YYDKDF (reference sequence). The CDR3 extends over 15 amino acids. After removal of 1 base from V and 10 bases from J, the junction contained 5 bases not matched to a gene. In nucleotides, the CDR3 is TGTGCCACCAGCAGAGCCGGGACAGGGTCCTCACCCCTCCACTTT. Translating gives CATSRAGTGSSPLHF.

The chain combines TRBV5-1 with TRBJ1-2; possible D gene TRBD1, 5 bases. With 4 bases removed from V and 5 bases from J, the gap between germline ends came to 18 bases. CDR1 is SGHRS, CDR2 YFSETQ, per germline. This CDR3 is 15 amino acids long. The CDR3 region has the DNA TGCGCCAGCAGCCCTACCGGGACGGATCTTTATGGCTACACCTTC. Translating gives CASSPTGTDLYGYTF. Full variable domain (missing parts from reference TRBV5-1 and TRBJ1-2): KAGVTQTPRYLIKTRGQQVTLSCSPISGHRSVSWYQQTPGQGLQFLFEYFSETQRNKGNFPGRFSGRQFSNSRSEMNVSTLELGDSALYLCASSPTGTDLYGYTFGSGTRLTVV.

DNA for the CDR3: TGTGCCAGCAGTCGAGACAGGGGTAATCAGCCCCAGCATTTT. Translation: CASSRDRGNQPQHF. V usage is TRBV2 and J usage is TRBJ1-5, with 8 positions matching TRBD1. Germline CDR1 and CDR2: SNHLY and FYNNEI. V was pared by 5 bases and J by 4 bases, with 4 bases of the junction left unmatched. CDR3 length: 14 residues. The full variable domain, its missing parts supplied by reference TRBV2 and TRBJ1-5, is EPEVTQTPSHQVTQMGQEVILRCVPISNHLYFYWYRQILGQKVEFLVSFYNNEISEKSEIFDDQFSVERPDGSNFTLKIRSTKLEDSAMYFCASSRDRGNQPQHFGDGTRLSIL.

The gene calls are TRBV18 and TRBJ2-5; possibly TRBD1 or TRBD2 for D (5 bases each). Germline V gives CDR1 KGHSH, CDR2 LQKENI. The CDR3 extends over 15 amino acids. Deletions cut 5 bases from V and 5 bases from J, with 18 bases between. Here the CDR3 reads CASSSRQRDWETQYF. In nucleotides, the CDR3 is TGTGCCAGCTCATCACGACAGAGGGATTGGGAGACCCAGTACTTC.

The V call is TRBV6-1, the J call TRBJ1-6, with TRBD1 matching over 8 bases. This CDR3 comprises 14 residues. V trimming: 3 bases; J trimming: 7 bases; junction bases outside the gene matches: 2. Germline values: CDR1 MNHNS, CDR2 SASEGT. The CDR3 region has the DNA TGTGCCAGCAGTGAGCGGACAGGGAATTCACCCCTCCACTTT. It yields the protein CASSERTGNSPLHF.

This chain links TRBV3-1 (or the pseudogene TRBV3-2) with TRBJ2-1, with 9 bases that match TRBD2. The germline CDR1 and CDR2 sequences are LGHDT and YNNKEL (reference sequence). The CDR3 runs to 17 residues. V dropped 2 bases and J dropped 2; count of bases not matched to a gene: 7. The CDR3 region has the DNA TGTGCCAGCAGCCAACCCAGGTTAGCGGGGGCCTACAATGAGCAGTTCTTC. Protein sequence: CASSQPRLAGAYNEQFF.

Points on this clone: Sequence at one end of the junction differs from germline and may be a read error. The gene calls are TRBV18 and TRBJ1-4, with D perhaps TRBD1 (5 bases). Germline V lookup: CDR1 KGHSH, CDR2 LQKENI. The length of the CDR3 is 13 residues. This CDR3 reads CASSRDLRGPGVF. The CDR3 bases are TGTGCCAGCTCGCGCGACCTCCGGGGCCCCGGTGTTTTT. Full variable domain (rest looked up from reference TRBV18 and TRBJ1-4): NAGVMQNPRHLVRRRGQEARLRCSPMKGHSHVYWYRQLPEEGLKFMVYLQKENIIDESGMPKERFSAEFPKEGPSILRIQQVVRGDSAAYFCASSRDLRGPGVFGSGTQLSVL.

This clone was seen once. The rearrangement links TRBV4-1 to TRBJ1-5, with unresolved D. The germline gives CDR1 MGHRA, CDR2 YSYEKL. This CDR3 comprises 15 residues. The V gene lost 1 base and the J gene lost 4 bases, with 11 bases spanning the gap. The CDR3 nucleotides are TGCGCCAGCAGCCAAGCCGAGGGAGCAAATCAGCCCCAGCATTTT. Translating gives CASSQAEGANQPQHF.

V gene TRBV27 combines with J gene TRBJ1-2; D is ambiguous. Germline V gives CDR1 MNHEY, CDR2 SMNVEV (reference sequence). The CDR3 is made up of 10 amino acids. V was trimmed by 2 bases and J by 7 bases, leaving 2 bases between them. The CDR3 protein is CASSLGGYTF. The CDR3 DNA is TGTGCCAGCAGTTTAGGTGGCTACACCTTC.

The chain uses TRBV12-5 and TRBJ2-2, with D uncertain. Trimming took 10 bases from V and 5 from J, leaving 14 bases between them. The CDR3 runs to 13 residues. Germline V gene sequence: CDR1 LGHNT, CDR2 FRNRAP. Here the CDR3 reads CATLAILTGELFF. CDR3 bases: TGTGCTACCCTTGCCATTCTGACCGGGGAGCTGTTTTTT.

The CDR3 sequence is CASSLSPAGSTDTQYF. DNA of the CDR3: TGCGCCAGCAGCTTGTCTCCAGCGGGGAGCACAGATACGCAGTATTTT. The V gene is TRBV5-1, the J gene TRBJ2-3; TRBD2 aligns across 7 bases. J lost 0 bases, V lost 1 base, and 5 bases had no gene match. This CDR3 has 16 residues. Germline CDR1 is SGHRS and CDR2 is YFSETQ.

CDR3 sequence: CASSQDSRAVYEQYF. As DNA, the CDR3 is TGTGCCAGCAGCCAAGATTCACGGGCAGTATACGAGCAGTACTTC. This rearrangement joins TRBV3-1 (or the pseudogene TRBV3-2) to TRBJ2-7; D remains ambiguous. This CDR3 is 15 amino acids long. Germline V gene lookup returns CDR1 LGHDT and CDR2 YNNKEL (reference sequence). V was pared by 0 bases and J by 4 bases, with 13 bases between.

This clone was seen a handful of times. The rearrangement links TRBV19 to TRBJ1-1; 7 bases align to TRBD1. The CDR3 has 15 amino acids. The germline V gene encodes CDR1 LNHDA and CDR2 SQIVND (reference sequence). V shed 6 bases and J 3 bases; nucleotides not matched to a gene: 10. The CDR3 region has the DNA TGTGCCAGTAGCCCCCTAGGGGGCGCATACACTGAAGCTTTCTTT. Translation: CASSPLGGAYTEAFF.

This chain connects TRBV6-5 to TRBJ1-4; D remains unclear. Trimming removed 11 bases from V and 7 bases from J, with 20 bases in between. In germline, CDR1 is MNHEY, CDR2 SVGAGI. The CDR3 has 14 amino acids. In DNA form, the CDR3 reads TGTGCCGCCCGACACGACTATAAAGGTGAAAAACTGTTTTTT. Protein product: CAARHDYKGEKLFF.

This chain joins TRBV23-1 and TRBJ1-1; tentative D call: TRBD1 (5 bases). TRBV23-1 is placed among ORFs of uncertain function. The V end was cut by 0 bases, the J end by 1 base, with 9 bases between. The length of the CDR3 is 15 residues. The CDR3 DNA sequence: TGCGCCAGCAGTCAATCTGAGGGGAAGAACACTGAAGCTTTCTTT. This sequence encodes CASSQSEGKNTEAFF.